The T cell receptor (beta chain) described here comes from a study of a mutant IDH1 vaccine in newly diagnosed glioma. Study summary: Antecedent treatment encompassed radiotherapy, temozolomide, or their combination; the majority received both. General observations from the study: Changes in the top peripheral T cell clonotypes seemingly had no bearing on pseudoprogression.

The repertoire was sequenced with immunoSEQ multiplex PCR; TCRdb's copy has only in-frame clones and lacks some. The repertoire holds roughly 21,000 clones, with about 85% as singletons. Time point given: baseline, week 1 (first vaccination visit). Documented treatment: pre-vaccination baseline after standard-of-care therapy. New WHO grade 3 or 4 IDH1-mutant, ATRX-lost astrocytomas were present in all donors. The CDR3 has 13 amino acids. Germline values: CDR1 SGHDT, CDR2 YYEEEE. The junction had 0 bases not matched to a gene; V was cut back by 3 bases and J by 0 bases. With regard to this clone: Its target is not known.

The clonotype comes from a middle-aged man with glioma. The specimen was PBMCs, collected from a glioma patient treated with radiotherapy, temozolomide or both. J is TRBJ2-7 and V is TRBV5-6, with TRBD2 identical over 7 bases. CDR3 amino acids: CASSWDYSYEQYF. The CDR3 bases are TGTGCCAGCAGCTGGGACTACTCCTACGAGCAGTACTTC.